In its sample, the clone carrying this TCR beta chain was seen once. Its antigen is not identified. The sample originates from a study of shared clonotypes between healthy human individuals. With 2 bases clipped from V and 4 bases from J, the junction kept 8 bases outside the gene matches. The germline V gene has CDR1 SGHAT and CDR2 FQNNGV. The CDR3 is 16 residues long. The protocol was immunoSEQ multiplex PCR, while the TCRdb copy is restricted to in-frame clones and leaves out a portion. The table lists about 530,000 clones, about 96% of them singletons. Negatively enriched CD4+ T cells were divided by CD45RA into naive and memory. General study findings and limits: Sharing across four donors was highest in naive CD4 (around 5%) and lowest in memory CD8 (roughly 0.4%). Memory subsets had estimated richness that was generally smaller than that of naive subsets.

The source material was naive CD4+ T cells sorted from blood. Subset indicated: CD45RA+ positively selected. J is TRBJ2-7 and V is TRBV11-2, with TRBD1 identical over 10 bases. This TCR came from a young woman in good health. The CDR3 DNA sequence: TGTGCCAGCAGCTTAATTCGTGGACAGGGGGTATACGAGCAGTACTTC. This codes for CASSLIRGQGVYEQYF. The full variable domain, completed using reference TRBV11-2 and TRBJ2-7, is EAGVAQSPRYKIIEKRQSVAFWCNPISGHATLYWYQQILGQGPKLLIQFQNNGVVDDSQLPKDRFSAERLKGVDSTLKIQPAKLEDSAVYLCASSLIRGQGVYEQYFGPGTRLTVT.